This T cell receptor (beta chain) was sequenced for a study of beta chain features in type 1 diabetes. Points from the study as a whole: There was a moderate but significant shortening of TCRB CDR3s in all four CD4+ subsets of Type 1 diabetes patients.

The ends were cut back, 7 bases at V and 0 bases at J, with 11 bases in the middle. This CDR3 is built from 14 residues. Germline loops: CDR1 MNHEY, CDR2 SMNVEV (reference sequence). Every isolated RNA sample was fully reverse transcribed, so sequencing captured expressed TCRB transcripts. Samples of naive, central memory and regulatory T cells yielded a mean of approximately 3.7 million reads. Assay: immunoSEQ multiplex PCR; the TCRdb copy retains only in-frame clones and omits some. The sample shows 300,000 to 450,000 clones, around 12% of them seen only once. Concerning this clone: The antigen remains undetermined.

The TCR was taken from a woman under 30 with type 1 diabetes. This chain joins TRBV27 and TRBJ2-3; D gene uncertain. Sequences were obtained from naive CD4+ T cells from blood. Written as DNA, the CDR3 is TGTGCCAGCACCCCCTGGGCGAGCACAGATACGCAGTATTTT. It translates to CASTPWASTDTQYF.